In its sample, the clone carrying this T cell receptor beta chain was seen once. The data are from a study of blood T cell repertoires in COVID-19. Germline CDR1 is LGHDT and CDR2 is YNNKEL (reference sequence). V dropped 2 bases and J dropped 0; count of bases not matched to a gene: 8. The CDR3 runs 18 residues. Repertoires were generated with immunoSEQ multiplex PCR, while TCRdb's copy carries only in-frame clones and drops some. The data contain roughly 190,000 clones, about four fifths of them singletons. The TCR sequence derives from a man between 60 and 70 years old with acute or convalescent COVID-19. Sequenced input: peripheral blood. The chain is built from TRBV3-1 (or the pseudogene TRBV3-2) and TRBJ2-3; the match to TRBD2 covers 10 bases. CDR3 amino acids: CASSQWASGGSSTDTQYF. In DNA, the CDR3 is TGTGCCAGCAGCCAATGGGCTAGCGGGGGTAGTAGCACAGATACGCAGTATTTT.